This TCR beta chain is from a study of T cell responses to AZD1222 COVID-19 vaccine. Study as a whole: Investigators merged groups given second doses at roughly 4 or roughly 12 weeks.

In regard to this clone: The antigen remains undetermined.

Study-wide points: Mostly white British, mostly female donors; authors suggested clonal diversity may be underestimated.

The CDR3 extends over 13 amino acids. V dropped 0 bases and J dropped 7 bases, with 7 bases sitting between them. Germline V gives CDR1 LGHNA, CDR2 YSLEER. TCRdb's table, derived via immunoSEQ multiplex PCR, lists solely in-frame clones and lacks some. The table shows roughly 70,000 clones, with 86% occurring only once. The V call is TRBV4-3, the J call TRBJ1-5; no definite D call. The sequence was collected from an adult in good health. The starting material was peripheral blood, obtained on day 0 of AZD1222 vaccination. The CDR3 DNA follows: TGCGCCAGCAGCCAAGATCGGCAGCAGCCCCAGCATTTT. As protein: CASSQDRQQPQHF.